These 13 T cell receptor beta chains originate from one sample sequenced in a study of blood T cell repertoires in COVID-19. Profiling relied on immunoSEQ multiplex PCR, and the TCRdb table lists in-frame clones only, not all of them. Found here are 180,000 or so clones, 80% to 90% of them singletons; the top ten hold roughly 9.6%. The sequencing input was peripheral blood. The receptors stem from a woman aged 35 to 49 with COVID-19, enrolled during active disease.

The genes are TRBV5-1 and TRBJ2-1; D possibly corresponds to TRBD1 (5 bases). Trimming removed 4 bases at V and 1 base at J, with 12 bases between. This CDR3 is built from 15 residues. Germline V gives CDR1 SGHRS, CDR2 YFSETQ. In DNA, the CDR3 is TGCGCCAGCAGCCAGCGCCAGGGATCCTACAATGAGCAGTTCTTC. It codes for CASSQRQGSYNEQFF. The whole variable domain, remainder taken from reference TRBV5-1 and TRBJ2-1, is KAGVTQTPRYLIKTRGQQVTLSCSPISGHRSVSWYQQTPGQGLQFLFEYFSETQRNKGNFPGRFSGRQFSNSRSEMNVSTLELGDSALYLCASSQRQGSYNEQFFGPGTRLTVL.

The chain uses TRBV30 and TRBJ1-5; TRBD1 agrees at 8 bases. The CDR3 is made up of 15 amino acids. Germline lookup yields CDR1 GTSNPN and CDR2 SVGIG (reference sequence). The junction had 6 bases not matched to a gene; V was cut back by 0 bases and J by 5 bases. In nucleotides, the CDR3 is TGTGCCTGGAGTGTCGGGACAGGACGCGATCAGCCCCAGCATTTT. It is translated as CAWSVGTGRDQPQHF.

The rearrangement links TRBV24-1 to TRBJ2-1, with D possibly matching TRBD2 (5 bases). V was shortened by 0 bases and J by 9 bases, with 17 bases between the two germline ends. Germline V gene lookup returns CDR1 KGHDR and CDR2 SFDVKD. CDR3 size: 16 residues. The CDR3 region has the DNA TGTGCCACCAGTGATTTGCCATCTAGCTTAGGAGGTGAGCAGTTCTTC. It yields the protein CATSDLPSSLGGEQFF.

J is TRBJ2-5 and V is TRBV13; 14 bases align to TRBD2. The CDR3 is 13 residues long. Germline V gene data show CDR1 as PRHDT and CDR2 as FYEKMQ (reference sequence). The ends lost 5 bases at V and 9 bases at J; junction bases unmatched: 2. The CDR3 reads CASSGTSGSSQYF. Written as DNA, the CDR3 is TGTGCCAGCAGCGGGACTAGCGGGAGTTCCCAGTACTTC.

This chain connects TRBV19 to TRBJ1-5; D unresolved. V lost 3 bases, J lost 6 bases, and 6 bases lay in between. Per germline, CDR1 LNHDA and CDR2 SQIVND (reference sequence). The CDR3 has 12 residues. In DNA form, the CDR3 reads TGTGCCAGTAGTATCGTGTTTCAGCCCCAGCATTTT. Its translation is CASSIVFQPQHF.

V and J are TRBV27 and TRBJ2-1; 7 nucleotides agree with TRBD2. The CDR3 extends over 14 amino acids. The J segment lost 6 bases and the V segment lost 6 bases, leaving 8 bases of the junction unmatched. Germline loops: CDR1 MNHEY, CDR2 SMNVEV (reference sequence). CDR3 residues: CASRGSGKGNEQFF. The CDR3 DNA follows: TGTGCCAGCAGGGGGAGCGGGAAAGGCAATGAGCAGTTCTTC.

In DNA, the CDR3 is TGTGCCTGGAGTGTTCTAGCGGGGGGTACATACAATGAGCAGTTCTTC. Protein: CAWSVLAGGTYNEQFF. V usage is TRBV30 and J usage is TRBJ2-1; TRBD2 matches 11 bases. CDR1 GTSNPN and CDR2 SVGIG come from the germline V gene (reference sequence). The CDR3 covers 16 residues. With V trimmed by 0 bases and J by 4 bases, 5 bases remained unmatched.

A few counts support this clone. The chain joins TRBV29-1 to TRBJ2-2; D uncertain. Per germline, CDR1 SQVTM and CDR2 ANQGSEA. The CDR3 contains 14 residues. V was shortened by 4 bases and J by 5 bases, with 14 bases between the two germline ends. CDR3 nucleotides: TGCAGCGTTGGCTCCAACAGAGAAACCGGGGAGCTGTTTTTT. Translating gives CSVGSNRETGELFF.

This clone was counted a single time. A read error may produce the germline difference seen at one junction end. The CDR3: CASSLGQTEAFF. CDR3 bases: TGCGCCAGCAGTTTGGGACAGACTGAAGCTTTCTTT. The gene calls are TRBV5-1 and TRBJ1-1; TRBD1 agrees at 7 bases. Per the germline V gene, CDR1 is SGHRS and CDR2 is YFSETQ. The CDR3 is 12 amino acids. Complete variable domain (other parts from reference TRBV5-1 and TRBJ1-1): KAGVTQTPRYLIKTRGQQVTLSCSPISGHRSVSWYQQTPGQGLQFLFEYFSETQRNKGNFPGRFSGRQFSNSRSEMNVSTLELGDSALYLCASSLGQTEAFFGQGTRLTVV.

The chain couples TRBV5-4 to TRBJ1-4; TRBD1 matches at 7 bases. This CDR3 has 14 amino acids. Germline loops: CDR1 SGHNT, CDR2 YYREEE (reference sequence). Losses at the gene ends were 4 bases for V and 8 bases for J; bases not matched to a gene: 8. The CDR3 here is CASSLQGRDEKLFF. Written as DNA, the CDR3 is TGTGCCAGCAGCCTACAGGGGAGAGACGAAAAACTGTTTTTT.

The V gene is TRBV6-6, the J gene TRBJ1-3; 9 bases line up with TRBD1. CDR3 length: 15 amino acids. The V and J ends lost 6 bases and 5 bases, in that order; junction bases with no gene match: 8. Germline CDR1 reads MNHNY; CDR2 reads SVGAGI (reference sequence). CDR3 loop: CASSPPGTGRNTIYF. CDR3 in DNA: TGTGCCAGCAGCCCCCCAGGGACAGGGAGAAACACCATATATTTT.

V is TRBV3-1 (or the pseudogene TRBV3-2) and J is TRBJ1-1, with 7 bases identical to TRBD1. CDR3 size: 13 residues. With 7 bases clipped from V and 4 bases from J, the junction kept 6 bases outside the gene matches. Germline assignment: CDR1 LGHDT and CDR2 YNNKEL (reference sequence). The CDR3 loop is CASNFQGGTEAFF. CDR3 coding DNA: TGTGCCAGCAACTTCCAGGGGGGCACTGAAGCTTTCTTT.

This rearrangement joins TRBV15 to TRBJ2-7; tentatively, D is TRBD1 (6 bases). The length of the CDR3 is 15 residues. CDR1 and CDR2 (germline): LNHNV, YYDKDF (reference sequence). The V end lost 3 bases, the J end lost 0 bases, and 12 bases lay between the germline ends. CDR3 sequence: CATSRNRDNSYEQYF. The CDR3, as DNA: TGTGCCACCAGCAGGAACCGGGACAACTCCTACGAGCAGTACTTC.